Presented here are 27 T cell receptor beta chains from one specimen sequenced in a study of metastatic and nonmetastatic thyroid tumors. Thyroid surgery took place with no prior treatment in any patient. TCRdb re-called clones via MiXCR from the PCR reads. Of more than 20,000 clones in the sample, around 19% were seen once. The sequencing input was adjacent normal tissue. These receptors all come from a male donor with papillary thyroid cancer or a benign thyroid nodule (not recorded which). Some clones in this sample may be carry-over from other donors' samples.

In this sample, this clone is medium-sized. Here the CDR3 reads CASSLGGSVAGEQFF. DNA of the CDR3: TGTGCCAGCAGTTTAGGTGGGTCCGTAGCGGGGGAGCAGTTCTTC. The V gene is TRBV12-3 or TRBV12-4, the J gene TRBJ2-1; TRBD2 matches at 8 bases. The trim removed 1 base at V and 10 bases at J, leaving 9 bases unmatched. The CDR3 consists of 15 residues.

The V and J genes are TRBV24-1 and TRBJ2-3; D is undetermined. Germline V lookup: CDR1 KGHDR, CDR2 SFDVKD. V was trimmed by 7 bases and J by 3 bases, leaving 13 bases between them. The CDR3 extends over 14 amino acids. The CDR3 here is CATSRYRDTDTQYF. The CDR3 DNA reads as TGTGCCACCAGCCGGTATAGGGATACAGATACGCAGTATTTT.

This clone has at least ten counts. The chain employs TRBV27 and TRBJ2-7; TRBD1 is a possible D gene (5 bases). Trimming took 5 bases from V and 2 from J, leaving 10 bases between them. Germline-derived CDR1 and CDR2 are MNHEY and SMNVEV (reference sequence). The CDR3 sequence is 13 residues long. CDR3 coding DNA: TGTGCCAGCAGTCGCGACAGTACCTACGAGCAGTACTTC. Encoded protein: CASSRDSTYEQYF.

The sample holds a few counts of this clone. The chain carries TRBV7-9 and TRBJ1-1; no reliable D call. The V and J ends lost 5 bases and 8 bases respectively, with 9 bases between them. The CDR3 is 11 amino acids. Germline CDR1 is SEHNR and CDR2 is FQNEAQ (reference sequence). CDR3 nucleotides: TGTGCCAGCAGCGGTAGTCTAGAAGCTTTCTTT. It translates to CASSGSLEAFF. The full variable domain, its missing parts supplied by reference TRBV7-9 and TRBJ1-1, is DTGVSQNPRHKITKRGQNVTFRCDPISEHNRLYWYRQTLGQGPEFLTYFQNEAQLEKSRLLSDRFSAERPKGSFSTLEIQRTEQGDSAMYLCASSGSLEAFFGQGTRLTVV.

This clone came up many times. The rearrangement joins TRBV4-1 to TRBJ1-5; 9 positions agree with TRBD1. V gave up 3 bases and J gave up 5 bases; unmatched junction bases: 5. The CDR3 is made up of 15 amino acids. CDR1 is MGHRA and CDR2 is YSYEKL in the germline V gene. This chain's CDR3 is CASSHAGQGDQPQHF. CDR3 bases: TGCGCCAGCAGCCATGCGGGACAGGGAGATCAGCCCCAGCATTTT.

This clone was counted at least ten times. The chain combines TRBV9 with TRBJ2-7; 9 bases map to TRBD1. Germline V gene data show CDR1 as SGDLS and CDR2 as YYNGEE. This CDR3 contains 15 residues. The J segment lost 5 bases and the V segment lost 6 bases, leaving 12 bases of the junction unmatched. Here the CDR3 reads CASTLGGTGIDEQYF. In nucleotides, the CDR3 is TGTGCCAGCACCCTGGGAGGGACAGGGATCGACGAGCAGTACTTC.

This clone was observed many times. This may be a read error: a much more frequent sequence differs by one nucleotide. The rearrangement links TRBV10-2 to TRBJ2-1; D unclear. This CDR3 spans 11 amino acids. Germline lookup yields CDR1 WSHSY and CDR2 SAAADI. CDR3 sequence: CASSDYNGQFF. The CDR3 bases are TGCGCCAGCAGTGATTACAATGGGCAGTTCTTC.

In this sample, this clone turned up many times. This chain links TRBV20-1 with TRBJ2-7, with 10 bases that match TRBD1. Losses at the gene ends were 1 base for V and 4 bases for J; bases not matched to a gene: 4. Germline CDR1 is DFQATT and CDR2 is SNEGSKA (reference sequence). The CDR3 contains 14 residues. This CDR3 reads CSARGGTGDYEQYF. The CDR3 coding sequence is TGCAGTGCTAGAGGTGGGACAGGGGATTACGAGCAGTACTTC.

This clone was detected once. One junction end disagrees with the germline gene, perhaps due to a read error. The chain joins TRBV18 to TRBJ2-1, with D tentatively TRBD2 (5 bases). CDR1 and CDR2 from the germline V gene are KGHSH and LQKENI. The CDR3 totals 13 residues. The CDR3 spells CASSTTSGNVQFF. The CDR3 DNA is TGTGCCAGCTCAACGACGAGCGGTAATGTGCAGTTCTTC. Full variable domain (outside the CDR3, taken from reference TRBV18 and TRBJ2-1): NAGVMQNPRHLVRRRGQEARLRCSPMKGHSHVYWYRQLPEEGLKFMVYLQKENIIDESGMPKERFSAEFPKEGPSILRIQQVVRGDSAAYFCASSTTSGNVQFFGPGTRLTVL.

Many counts were recorded for this clone. The rearrangement joins TRBV5-1 to TRBJ2-1; TRBD2 agrees at 10 bases. The CDR3 has 15 residues. Trimming at V came to 9 bases and at J to 1 base, leaving 7 bases not matched to a gene. The germline gives CDR1 SGHRS, CDR2 YFSETQ. CDR3 loop: CATTQLAGSYNEQFF. Written as DNA, the CDR3 is TGCGCCACAACTCAACTAGCGGGATCCTACAATGAGCAGTTCTTC.

This clone was picked up a small number of times. The gene calls are TRBV27 and TRBJ1-6, with no clear D. This CDR3 is 13 amino acids long. Germline V lookup: CDR1 MNHEY, CDR2 SMNVEV (reference sequence). Trimming cost V 5 bases and J 15 bases, with 17 bases left between them. CDR3 protein: CASSTRNYLDLHF. CDR3 bases: TGTGCCAGCAGTACCCGTAACTATCTAGACCTCCACTTT.

This clone is labeled medium-sized. The chain couples TRBV6-1 to TRBJ1-5; D perhaps matches TRBD1 (6 bases). Germline CDR1 reads MNHNS; CDR2 reads SASEGT. Trimming pared 5 bases from V and 4 bases from J, leaving 15 bases between. CDR3 size: 15 residues. The CDR3 nucleotides are TGTGCCAGCAGTCCAGACCCTCAGGGGAATCAGCCCCAGCATTTT. This codes for CASSPDPQGNQPQHF.

This clone was detected many times. This rearrangement joins TRBV4-1 to TRBJ1-1; 8 bases align to TRBD1. Per germline, CDR1 MGHRA and CDR2 YSYEKL. This CDR3 has 15 amino acids. V was pared by 1 base and J by 5 bases, with 6 bases of the junction left unmatched. In nucleotides, the CDR3 is TGCGCCAGCAGCCAAGGGGCAGGGGGCTGGACTGAAGCTTTCTTT. Its protein is CASSQGAGGWTEAFF.

The sample holds many counts of this clone. The chain joins TRBV3-1 to TRBJ2-7, with D unresolved. Per germline, CDR1 LGHDT and CDR2 YNNKEL (reference sequence). Trimming took off 3 bases at V and 5 bases at J, with 11 bases between the two ends. There are 13 residues in the CDR3. CDR3 coding DNA: TGTGCCAGCAGCCAGACCGGGCTCCACGAGCAGTACTTC. Translating it yields CASSQTGLHEQYF.

Within the sample, this clone is medium-sized (0.01 to 0.1%). V and J are TRBV28 and TRBJ2-1; D gene uncertain. Between the trimmed V and J ends, which lost 3 bases and 1 base, there was a span of 10 bases. In germline, CDR1 is MDHEN, CDR2 SYDVKM. The length of the CDR3 is 15 residues. In nucleotides, the CDR3 is TGTGCCAGCAGTTTCTCGCGGAAATCCTACAATGAGCAGTTCTTC. Translating it yields CASSFSRKSYNEQFF.

This clone was seen ten or more times. The genes are TRBV5-1 and TRBJ1-6; no definite D call. CDR1 and CDR2 from the germline V gene are SGHRS and YFSETQ. V lost 3 bases and J 7 bases, leaving 11 bases between the germline ends. CDR3 length: 14 residues. Written as DNA, the CDR3 is TGCGCCAGCAGCTCTGGACGGCAGAATTCACCCCTCCACTTT. Protein product: CASSSGRQNSPLHF.

As concerns this clone: The germline gene is not matched at one end of the junction; a read error may be the cause. The chain's CDR3 is CAASRGRESYNEQFF. Written as DNA, the CDR3 is TGTGCCGCCAGCAGAGGGCGGGAGTCCTACAATGAGCAGTTCTTC. The V call is TRBV15, the J call TRBJ2-1, with TRBD2 matching 7 bases. The length of the CDR3 is 15 residues. Germline-derived CDR1 and CDR2 are LNHNV and YYDKDF (reference sequence).

There are a few counts of this clone. Other DNA sequences from this sample encode an identical CDR3 as well. V gene TRBV18 combines with J gene TRBJ2-1, with 8 bases lining up with TRBD2. The length of the CDR3 is 17 residues. V was pared by 2 bases and J by 4 bases, with 10 bases of the junction left unmatched. Germline lookup yields CDR1 KGHSH and CDR2 LQKENI. The CDR3 loop is CASSPRASPGGYNEQFF. In nucleotides, the CDR3 is TGTGCCAGCTCACCAAGGGCGAGTCCGGGAGGGTACAATGAGCAGTTCTTC.

This clone was counted many times. The gene calls are TRBV12-3 or TRBV12-4 and TRBJ2-5; the D gene is possibly TRBD2 (5 bases). V was trimmed by 6 bases and J by 2 bases, leaving 13 bases between them. The CDR3 sequence is 14 residues long. CDR3 loop: CASRQGLRQETQYF. In nucleotides, the CDR3 is TGTGCCAGCAGACAAGGACTGCGACAAGAGACCCAGTACTTC.

J is TRBJ1-5 and V is TRBV7-2; TRBD1 aligns across 8 bases. V was pared by 1 base and J by 6 bases, with 5 bases of the junction left unmatched. This CDR3 region has 15 residues. Germline V CDR1 and CDR2: SGHTA, FQGNSA. CDR3 sequence (DNA): TGTGCCAGCAGCTTAGGTGACAGGGGATTTCAGCCCCAGCATTTT. Protein sequence: CASSLGDRGFQPQHF.

In its sample, this clone was seen many times. The chain couples TRBV12-3 or TRBV12-4 to TRBJ2-1; TRBD2 is a possible D gene (5 bases). V lost 7 bases and J lost 5, with 12 bases in between. The CDR3 is 13 amino acids. This chain's CDR3 is CASTLVGNNEQFF. The CDR3 DNA reads TGTGCCAGCACTTTGGTCGGGAACAATGAGCAGTTCTTC.

This clone appeared many times. The CDR3 nucleotides read TGTGCCTGGAGTCGTGGGGGGGCTGGAGATACGCAGTATTTT. It codes for CAWSRGGAGDTQYF. The chain recombines TRBV30 with TRBJ2-3, with a tentative D call TRBD2 (7 bases). Germline values: CDR1 GTSNPN, CDR2 SVGIG (reference sequence). V lost 2 bases to trimming and J lost 5 bases, with 14 bases between them. This CDR3 is 14 amino acids long.

The chain uses TRBV6-5 and TRBJ2-3; 13 bases agree with TRBD2. This CDR3 region has 17 residues. J lost 5 bases, V lost 6 bases, and 11 bases had no gene match. Germline V gene data show CDR1 as MNHEY and CDR2 as SVGAGI. The CDR3 here is CASSPKLAGGQGDTQYF. Here the CDR3 DNA reads TGTGCCAGCAGCCCGAAACTAGCGGGGGGGCAGGGAGATACGCAGTATTTT.

The V call is TRBV20-1, the J call TRBJ1-1, with D possibly TRBD1 on 5 matching bases. V dropped 5 bases and J dropped 1 base, with 14 bases sitting between them. Germline assignment: CDR1 DFQATT and CDR2 SNEGSKA (reference sequence). CDR3 length equals 14 residues. The CDR3, as DNA: TGCAGTGCTCGAGTCGGGGCATCGAACACTGAAGCTTTCTTT. Translating gives CSARVGASNTEAFF.

This clone was counted a few times. J is TRBJ2-1 and V is TRBV7-2, with 8 bases aligning to TRBD2. This CDR3 region has 15 residues. V lost 6 bases to trimming and J lost 3 bases; unmatched junction nucleotides: 7. The germline V gene encodes CDR1 SGHTA and CDR2 FQGNSA. This chain's CDR3 is CASRKTSVYYNEQFF. In DNA form, the CDR3 reads TGTGCCAGCAGGAAGACTAGCGTGTACTACAATGAGCAGTTCTTC.

In this sample, this clone is medium-sized (0.01 to 0.1%). V gene TRBV28 combines with J gene TRBJ2-1, with 9 bases that match TRBD1. V gave up 5 bases and J gave up 1 base; unmatched junction bases: 3. This CDR3 region has 15 residues. CDR1 is MDHEN and CDR2 is SYDVKM in the germline V gene. CDR3 region: CASSPGTGSYNEQFF. In nucleotides, the CDR3 is TGTGCCAGCAGTCCCGGGACAGGGTCCTACAATGAGCAGTTCTTC.

At least ten counts were recorded for this clone. The genes are TRBV5-4 and TRBJ1-2; possibly TRBD1 for D (6 bases). CDR3 length: 14 amino acids. In germline, CDR1 is SGHNT, CDR2 YYREEE (reference sequence). V lost 4 bases and J lost 5, with 15 bases in between. Here the CDR3 DNA reads TGTGCCAGCAGCCCGGACAGAGTCGCATATGGCTACACCTTC. Translation gives CASSPDRVAYGYTF.